This TCR beta chain was sequenced in a study of blood T cell repertoires in COVID-19. Study overall: The United States, Italy and Spain were the sources of the acute and convalescent COVID-19 samples. PBMCs, B-cell-depleted T cells, or T cells were the source of the cDNA or gDNA that made up the material.

In germline, CDR1 is SEHNR, CDR2 FQNEAQ (reference sequence). This CDR3 contains 13 residues. V shed 8 bases and J shed 1 base, with 12 bases lying between them. Authors' methods: Amplification of reference gene primers was used by the study to estimate nucleated cell counts. Profiling relied on immunoSEQ multiplex PCR, and the TCRdb table lists in-frame clones only, not all of them. V, J and clone size are taken as reported in that table, and D and trimming were inferred from the DNA itself. This table holds roughly 48,000 clones, about 86% found once. The V call is TRBV7-9, the J call TRBJ2-7; weak D call: TRBD2 (5 bases). The TCR sequence derives from a human donor in a cohort sampled during active COVID-19. The sequenced sample was peripheral blood. The CDR3 nucleotides read TGTGCCAGCTCGGGGATTCCGTCCTACGAGCAGTACTTC. Translating gives CASSGIPSYEQYF.